Given below is one T cell receptor (beta chain) in context. The antigen is undetermined. This sample was taken from a study of PD-1 blockade in classical Hodgkin lymphoma. The patients all showed relapse after autologous stem cell transplantation, while their brentuximab vedotin exposure varied. The study, taken as a whole, reports: Newly diagnosed patients had diversity similar to the baseline diversity of complete responders. Patients with an early start, nivolumab under 1 year after ASCT, were excluded. Relapsed/refractory patients reportedly had the lowest baseline TCR diversity, below newly diagnosed patients, who were below healthy donors.

CDR3 length: 17 residues. V gave up 3 bases and J gave up 2 bases; unmatched junction bases: 13. Germline V gene data show CDR1 as MGHRA and CDR2 as YSYEKL. Clones were sequenced by immunoSEQ multiplex PCR, and TCRdb holds only the in-frame ones, with some missing. The sample consists of 40,000 to 45,000 clones, over 70% of them appearing once. This receptor was identified in a human donor with classical Hodgkin lymphoma. The material sequenced was peripheral blood mononuclear cells (PBMCs), taken at baseline. This sequence joins TRBV4-1 and TRBJ2-7, with 7 bases aligning to TRBD2. CDR3 residues: CASSHPRGGTTAYEQYF. The CDR3 nucleotides read TGCGCCAGCAGCCACCCAAGGGGAGGGACTACAGCCTACGAGCAGTACTTC.